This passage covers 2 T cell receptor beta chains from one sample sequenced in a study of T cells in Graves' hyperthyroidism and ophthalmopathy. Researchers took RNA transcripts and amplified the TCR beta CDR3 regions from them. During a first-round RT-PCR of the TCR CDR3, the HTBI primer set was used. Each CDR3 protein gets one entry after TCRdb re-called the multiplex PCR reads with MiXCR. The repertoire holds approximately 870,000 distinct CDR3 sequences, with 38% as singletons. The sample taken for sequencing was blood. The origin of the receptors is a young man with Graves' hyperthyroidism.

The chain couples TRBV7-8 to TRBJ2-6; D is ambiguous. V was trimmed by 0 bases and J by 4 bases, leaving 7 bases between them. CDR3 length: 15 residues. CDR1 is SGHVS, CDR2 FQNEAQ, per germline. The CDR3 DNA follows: TGTGCCAGCAGCTTAGCCCTGGCAGGGGCCAACGTCCTGACTTTC. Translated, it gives CASSLALAGANVLTF.

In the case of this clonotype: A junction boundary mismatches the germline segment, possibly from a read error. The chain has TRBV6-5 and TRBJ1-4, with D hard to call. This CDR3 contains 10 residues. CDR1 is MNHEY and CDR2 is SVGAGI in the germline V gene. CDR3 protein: CASRNEKLLF. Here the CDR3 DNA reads TGTGCCAGCCGGAACGAAAAACTGCTTTTT.